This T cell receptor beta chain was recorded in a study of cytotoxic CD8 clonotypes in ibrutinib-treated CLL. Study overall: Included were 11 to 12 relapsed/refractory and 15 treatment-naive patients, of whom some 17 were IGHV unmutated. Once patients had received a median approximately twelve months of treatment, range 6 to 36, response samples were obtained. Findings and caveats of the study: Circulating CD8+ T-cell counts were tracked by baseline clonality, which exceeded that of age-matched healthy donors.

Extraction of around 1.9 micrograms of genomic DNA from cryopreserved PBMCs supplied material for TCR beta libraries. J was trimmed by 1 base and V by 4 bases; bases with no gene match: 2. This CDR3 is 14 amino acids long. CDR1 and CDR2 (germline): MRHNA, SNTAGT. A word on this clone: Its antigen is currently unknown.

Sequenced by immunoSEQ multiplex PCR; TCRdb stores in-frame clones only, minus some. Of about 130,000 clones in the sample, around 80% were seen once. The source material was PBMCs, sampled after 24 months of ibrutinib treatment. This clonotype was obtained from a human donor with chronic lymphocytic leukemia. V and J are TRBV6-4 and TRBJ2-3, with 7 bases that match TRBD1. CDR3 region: CASSGTGGTDTQYF. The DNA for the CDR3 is TGTGCCAGCAGTGGAACAGGGGGCACAGATACGCAGTATTTT.